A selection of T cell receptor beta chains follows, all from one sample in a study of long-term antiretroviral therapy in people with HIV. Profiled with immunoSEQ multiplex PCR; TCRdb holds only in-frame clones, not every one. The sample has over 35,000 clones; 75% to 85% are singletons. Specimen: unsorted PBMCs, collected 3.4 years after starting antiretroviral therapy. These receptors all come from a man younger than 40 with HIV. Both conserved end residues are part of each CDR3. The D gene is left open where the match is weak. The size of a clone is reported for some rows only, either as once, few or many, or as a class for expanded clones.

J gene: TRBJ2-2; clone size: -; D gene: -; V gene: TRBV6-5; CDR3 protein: CASRSGGELFF; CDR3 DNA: TGTGCCAGCAGATCGGGCGGGGAGCTGTTTTTT
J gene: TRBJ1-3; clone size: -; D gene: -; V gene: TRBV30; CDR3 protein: CAWSVGGNTIYF; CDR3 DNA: TGTGCCTGGAGTGTGGGTGGAAACACCATATATTTT
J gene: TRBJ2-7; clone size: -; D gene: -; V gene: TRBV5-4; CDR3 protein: CASSPGLSSYEQYF; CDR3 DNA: TGTGCCAGCAGCCCGGGACTCAGCTCCTACGAGCAGTACTTC
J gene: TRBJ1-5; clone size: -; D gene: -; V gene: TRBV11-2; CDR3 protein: CASSPEGELNQPQHF; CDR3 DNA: TGTGCCAGCAGCCCTGAGGGAGAACTTAATCAGCCCCAGCATTTT
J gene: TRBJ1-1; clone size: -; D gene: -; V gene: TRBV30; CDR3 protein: CAWKRQGLGTEAFF; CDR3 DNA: TGTGCCTGGAAAAGGCAGGGTCTGGGCACTGAAGCTTTCTTT
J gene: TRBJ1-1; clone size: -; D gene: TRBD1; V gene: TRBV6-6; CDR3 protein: CASSAGTANTEAFF; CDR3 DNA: TGTGCCAGCAGTGCCGGGACAGCGAACACTGAAGCTTTCTTT
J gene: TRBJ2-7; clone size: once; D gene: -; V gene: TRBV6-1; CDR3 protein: CASDSSYEQYF; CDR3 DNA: TGTGCCAGCGACAGCTCCTACGAGCAGTACTTC
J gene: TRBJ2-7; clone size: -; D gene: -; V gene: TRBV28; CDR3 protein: CASHYSQGNYEQYF; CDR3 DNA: TGTGCCAGCCACTATAGCCAGGGGAACTACGAGCAGTACTTC
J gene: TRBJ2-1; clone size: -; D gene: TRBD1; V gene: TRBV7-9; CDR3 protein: CASSYIPHRGWDEQFF; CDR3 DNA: TGTGCCAGCAGCTACATACCCCACAGGGGCTGGGATGAGCAGTTCTTC
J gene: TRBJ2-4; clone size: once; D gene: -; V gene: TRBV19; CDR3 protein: CASDNPKNPVGDIQYF; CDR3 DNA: TGTGCCAGCGATAACCCAAAGAATCCCGTAGGGGACATTCAGTACTTC
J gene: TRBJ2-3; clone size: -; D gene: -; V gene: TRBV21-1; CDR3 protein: CASSKGTGCTDTQYF; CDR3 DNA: TGTGCCAGCAGCAAAGGGACAGGGTGCACAGATACGCAGTATTTT
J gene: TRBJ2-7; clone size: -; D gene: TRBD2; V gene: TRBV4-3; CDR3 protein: CASSQDLAGAISYEQYF; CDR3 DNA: TGCGCCAGCAGCCAAGATCTAGCGGGAGCGATTTCCTACGAGCAGTACTTC
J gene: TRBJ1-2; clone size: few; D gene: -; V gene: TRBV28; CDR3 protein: CATGRDGYTF; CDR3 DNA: TGTGCCACTGGAAGAGATGGCTACACCTTC
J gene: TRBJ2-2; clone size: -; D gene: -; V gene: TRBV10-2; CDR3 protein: CASSERVTGELFF; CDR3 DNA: TGCGCCAGCAGTGAACGGGTTACCGGGGAGCTGTTTTTT
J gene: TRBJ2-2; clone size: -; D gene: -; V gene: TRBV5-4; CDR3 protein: CASSLGKNTGELFF; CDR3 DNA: TGTGCCAGCAGCTTGGGCAAGAACACCGGGGAGCTGTTTTTT
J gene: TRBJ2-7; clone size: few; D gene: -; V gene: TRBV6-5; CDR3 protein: CASSYSGDEQYF; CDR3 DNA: TGTGCCAGCAGTTACTCGGGGGACGAGCAGTACTTC
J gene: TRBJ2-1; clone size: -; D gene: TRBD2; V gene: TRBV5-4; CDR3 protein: CASRWTSGRYNEQFF; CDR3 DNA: TGTGCCAGCAGATGGACTAGCGGGAGGTACAATGAGCAGTTCTTC
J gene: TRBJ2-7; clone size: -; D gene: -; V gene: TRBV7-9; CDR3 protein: CASSSFSGREPYEQYF; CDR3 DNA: TGTGCCAGCAGCTCCTTTTCCGGGCGGGAACCCTACGAGCAGTACTTC
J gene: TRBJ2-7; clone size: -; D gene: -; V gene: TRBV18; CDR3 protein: CASSPSDTYYEQYF; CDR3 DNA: TGTGCCAGCTCACCGAGCGACACATACTACGAGCAGTACTTC
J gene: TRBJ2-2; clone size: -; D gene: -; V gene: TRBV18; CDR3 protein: CASSPLPGEGAGELFF; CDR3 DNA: TGTGCCAGCTCACCACTTCCAGGGGAAGGGGCCGGGGAGCTGTTTTTT
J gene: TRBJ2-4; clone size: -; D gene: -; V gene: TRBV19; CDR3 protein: CASRTTGFSKNIQYF; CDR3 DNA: TGTGCCAGTAGGACCACAGGTTTTTCCAAAAACATTCAGTACTTC
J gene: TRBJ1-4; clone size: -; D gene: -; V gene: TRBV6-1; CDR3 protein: CASSEIGATNEKLFF; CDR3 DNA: TGTGCCAGCAGTGAAATCGGAGCCACTAATGAAAAACTGTTTTTT
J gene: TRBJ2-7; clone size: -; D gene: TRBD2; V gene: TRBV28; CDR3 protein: CASSLGTSGEGEYF; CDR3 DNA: TGTGCCAGCAGTTTAGGGACTAGCGGGGAGGGGGAGTACTTC
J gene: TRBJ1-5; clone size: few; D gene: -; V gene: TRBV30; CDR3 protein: CAWGQSSNQPQHF; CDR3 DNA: TGTGCCTGGGGACAGAGTAGCAATCAGCCCCAGCATTTT
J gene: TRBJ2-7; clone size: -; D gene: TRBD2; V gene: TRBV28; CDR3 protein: CASSLVRAGGHEQYF; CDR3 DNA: TGTGCCAGCAGTTTGGTTCGAGCGGGAGGACACGAGCAGTACTTC
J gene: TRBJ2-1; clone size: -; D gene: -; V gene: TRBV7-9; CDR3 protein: CASSLEFF; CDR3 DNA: TGTGCCAGCAGCTTAGAGTTCTTC
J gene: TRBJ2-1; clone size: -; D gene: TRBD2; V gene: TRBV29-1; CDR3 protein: CSVEGLAGVYEQFF; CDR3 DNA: TGCAGCGTTGAGGGGCTAGCGGGAGTCTATGAGCAGTTCTTC
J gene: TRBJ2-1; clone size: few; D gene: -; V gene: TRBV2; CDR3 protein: CASSPGAPYNEQFF; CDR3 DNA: TGTGCCAGCAGCCCGGGAGCACCCTACAATGAGCAGTTCTTC
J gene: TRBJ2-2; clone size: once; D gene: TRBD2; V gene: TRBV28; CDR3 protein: CASSLGGVYTGELFF; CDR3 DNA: TGTGCCAGCAGTTTGGGGGGGGTCTATACCGGGGAGCTGTTTTTT
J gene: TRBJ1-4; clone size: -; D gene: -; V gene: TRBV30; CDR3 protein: CAWSSSTNEKLFF; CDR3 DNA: TGTGCCTGGAGTAGCTCAACTAATGAAAAACTGTTTTTT
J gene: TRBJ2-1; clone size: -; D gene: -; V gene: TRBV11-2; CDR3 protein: CASSLSDEQFF; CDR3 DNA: TGTGCCAGCAGCTTATCGGATGAGCAGTTCTTC
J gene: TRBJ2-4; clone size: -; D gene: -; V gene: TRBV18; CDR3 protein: CASSPRQGSQTLAKNIQYF; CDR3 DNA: TGTGCCAGCTCACCACGGCAGGGGAGCCAGACCCTAGCCAAAAACATTCAGTACTTC
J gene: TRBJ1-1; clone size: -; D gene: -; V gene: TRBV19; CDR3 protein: CASTLGTWGNTEAFF; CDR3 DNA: TGTGCCAGTACCCTGGGGACATGGGGGAACACTGAAGCTTTCTTT
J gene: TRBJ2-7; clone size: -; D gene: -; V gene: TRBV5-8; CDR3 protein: CASSLTGGYYEQYF; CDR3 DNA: TGTGCCAGCAGCTTGACAGGCGGCTACTACGAGCAGTACTTC
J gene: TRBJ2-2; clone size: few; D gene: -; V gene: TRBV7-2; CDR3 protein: CASTPEWGSTGELFF; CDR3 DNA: TGTGCCAGCACCCCTGAGTGGGGGTCGACCGGGGAGCTGTTTTTT
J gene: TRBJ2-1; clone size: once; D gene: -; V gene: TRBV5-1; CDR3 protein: CASSLTAPNEQFF; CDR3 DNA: TGCGCCAGCAGCTTGACAGCGCCCAATGAGCAGTTCTTC
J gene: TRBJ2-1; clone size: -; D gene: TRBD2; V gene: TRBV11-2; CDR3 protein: CASSLALGTSGSPLF; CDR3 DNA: TGTGCCAGCAGCTTAGCTCTCGGGACTAGCGGGAGTCCGCTCTTC
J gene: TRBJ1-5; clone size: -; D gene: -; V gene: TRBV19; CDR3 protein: CASTQGNSNQPQHF; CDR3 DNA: TGTGCCAGTACCCAGGGGAATAGCAATCAGCCCCAGCATTTT
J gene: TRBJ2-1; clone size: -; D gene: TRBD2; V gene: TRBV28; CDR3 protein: CASSLLLASPRASYNEQFF; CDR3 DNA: TGTGCCAGCAGTTTATTACTAGCGTCTCCTAGGGCCTCTTACAATGAGCAGTTCTTC
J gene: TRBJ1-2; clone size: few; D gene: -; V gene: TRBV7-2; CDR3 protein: CASSLVGSQNYGYTF; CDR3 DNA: TGTGCCAGCAGCTTAGTTGGCTCACAGAACTATGGCTACACCTTC
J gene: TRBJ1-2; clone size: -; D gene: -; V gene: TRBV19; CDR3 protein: CASSFQDRFGGYGYTF; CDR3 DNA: TGTGCCAGTAGTTTCCAAGACAGGTTCGGTGGCTATGGCTACACCTTC